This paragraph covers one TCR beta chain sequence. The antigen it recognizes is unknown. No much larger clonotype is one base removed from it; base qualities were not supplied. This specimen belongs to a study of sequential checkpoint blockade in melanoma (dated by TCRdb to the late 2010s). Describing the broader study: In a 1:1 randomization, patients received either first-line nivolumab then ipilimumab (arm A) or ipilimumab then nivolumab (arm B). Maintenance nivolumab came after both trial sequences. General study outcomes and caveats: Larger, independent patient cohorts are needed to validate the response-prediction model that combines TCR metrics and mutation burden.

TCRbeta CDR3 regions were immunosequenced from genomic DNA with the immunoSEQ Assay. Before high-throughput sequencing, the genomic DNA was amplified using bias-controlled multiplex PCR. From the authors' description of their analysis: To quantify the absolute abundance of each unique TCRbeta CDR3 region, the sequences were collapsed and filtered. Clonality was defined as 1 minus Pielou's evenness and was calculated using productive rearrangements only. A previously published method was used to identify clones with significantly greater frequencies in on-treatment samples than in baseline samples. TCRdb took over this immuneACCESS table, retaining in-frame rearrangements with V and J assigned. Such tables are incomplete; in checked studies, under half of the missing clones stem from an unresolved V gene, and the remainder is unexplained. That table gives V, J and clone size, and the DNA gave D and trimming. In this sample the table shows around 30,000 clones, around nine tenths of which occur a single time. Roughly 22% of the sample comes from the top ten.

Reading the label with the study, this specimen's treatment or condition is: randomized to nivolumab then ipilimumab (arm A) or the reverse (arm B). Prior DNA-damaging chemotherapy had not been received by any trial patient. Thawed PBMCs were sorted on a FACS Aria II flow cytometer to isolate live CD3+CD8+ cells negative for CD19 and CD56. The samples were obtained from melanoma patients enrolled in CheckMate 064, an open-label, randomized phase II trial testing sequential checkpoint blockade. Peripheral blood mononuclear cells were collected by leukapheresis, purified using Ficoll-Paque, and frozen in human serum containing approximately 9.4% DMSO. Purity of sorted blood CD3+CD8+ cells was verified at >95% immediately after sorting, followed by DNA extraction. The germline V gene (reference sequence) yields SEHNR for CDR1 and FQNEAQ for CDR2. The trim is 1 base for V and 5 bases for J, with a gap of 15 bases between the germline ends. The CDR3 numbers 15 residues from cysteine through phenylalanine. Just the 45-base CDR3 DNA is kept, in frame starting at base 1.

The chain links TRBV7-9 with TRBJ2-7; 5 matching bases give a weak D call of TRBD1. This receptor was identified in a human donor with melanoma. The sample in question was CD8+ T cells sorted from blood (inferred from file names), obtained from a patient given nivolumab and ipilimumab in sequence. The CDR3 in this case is CASSLVSGSIDEQYF. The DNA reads TGTGCCAGCAGCTTAGTCTCAGGGTCGATCGACGAGCAGTACTTC.